Listed here are 30 T cell receptor beta chains from one sample, sequenced in a study of neurological immune-mediated disorders. TCRdb called the 5' RACE reads again in MiXCR, with one record for every CDR3 protein. The profile shows approximately 38,000 distinct CDR3 sequences, 2% to 3% of them singletons. Specimen: PBMCs. The receptors derive from a man aged 45 to 65 with multiple sclerosis.

This clonotype was found many times. V is TRBV5-1 and J is TRBJ2-7; maybe TRBD1 (6 bases). Germline V CDR1 and CDR2: SGHRS, YFSETQ. CDR3 size: 15 residues. Trimming shortened V by 4 bases and J by 2 bases, and 16 bases separated the two germline ends. The DNA for the CDR3 is TGCGCCAGCAGCCCGGGACAACTCAGAGCCTACGAGCAGTACTTC. Its translation: CASSPGQLRAYEQYF.

This clonotype was seen at least ten times. The rearrangement uses TRBV5-5 and TRBJ1-6; perhaps TRBD1 as D (5 bases). The germline V and J ends were trimmed by 4 bases and 7 bases, with 9 bases remaining between them. The CDR3 has 13 amino acids. CDR1 is SGHKS and CDR2 is YYEKEE in the germline V gene (reference sequence). CDR3 residues: CASSRAGNSPLHF. Here the CDR3 DNA reads TGTGCCAGCAGCCGGGCAGGGAATTCACCCCTCCACTTT.

This clonotype was counted at least ten times. The chain recombines TRBV20-1 with TRBJ1-6, with D maybe TRBD1 (6 bases). Trimming took off 0 bases at V and 0 bases at J, with 6 bases between the two ends. Per germline, CDR1 DFQATT and CDR2 SNEGSKA (reference sequence). The CDR3 is 15 amino acids. The CDR3 reads CSAREDSSYNSPLHF. The CDR3 DNA reads as TGCAGTGCTAGAGAGGACAGCTCCTATAATTCACCCCTCCACTTT.

A remark on this clonotype: A single base separates this from a much larger clone, so it may be a read error. Because the CDR3 is missing its conserved closing phenylalanine or tryptophan, this is likely a read error. The rearrangement uses TRBV5-1 and TRBJ2-1; D not resolved. V shed 4 bases and J shed 0 bases, with 11 bases lying between them. Germline loops: CDR1 SGHRS, CDR2 YFSETQ. The CDR3 has 15 residues. In DNA form, the CDR3 reads TGCGCCAGCAGCGCCAGCGAGCACTCCTACAATGAGCAGTTCATC. Translating gives CASSASEHSYNEQFI.

This clonotype has a count of ten or more. The V call is TRBV6-5, the J call TRBJ2-5; TRBD1 is a possible D gene (6 bases). Deletions cut 0 bases from V and 4 bases from J, with 9 bases between. Germline V gene data show CDR1 as MNHEY and CDR2 as SVGAGI. There are 14 residues in the CDR3. CDR3: CASSYSGQRETQYF. CDR3 nucleotide sequence: TGTGCCAGCAGTTACTCAGGACAGAGAGAGACCCAGTACTTC.

As concerns this clonotype: One end of the junction does not line up with germline, which may come from a read error. In nucleotides, the CDR3 is TGTGCCAGCAGTGAGACCCACTATAGCCAGTACTTT. This gives the protein CASSETHYSQYF. This rearrangement joins TRBV25-1 to TRBJ2-7; D is ambiguous. CDR1 MGHDK and CDR2 SYGVNS come from the germline V gene. This CDR3 has 12 amino acids.

Many counts were recorded for this clonotype. V usage is TRBV28 and J usage is TRBJ2-7; D might be TRBD1 or TRBD2, each matching 5 bases. Germline lookup yields CDR1 MDHEN and CDR2 SYDVKM. The CDR3 spans 11 residues. The ends were cut back, 4 bases at V and 7 bases at J, with 8 bases in the middle. CDR3: CASSWGWEQYF. DNA for the CDR3: TGTGCCAGCAGTTGGGGGTGGGAGCAGTACTTC. The entire variable domain, with the rest obtained from reference TRBV28 and TRBJ2-7, is as follows: DVKVTQSSRYLVKRTGEKVFLECVQDMDHENMFWYRQDPGLGLRLIYFSYDVKMKEKGDIPEGYSVSREKKERFSLILESASTNQTSMYLCASSWGWEQYFGPGTRLTVT.

This clonotype was found many times. The rearrangement uses TRBV5-6 and TRBJ1-2, with D possibly matching TRBD1 (6 bases). This CDR3 is 14 amino acids long. Trimming removed 0 bases from V and 8 bases from J, with 14 bases in between. CDR1 SGHDT and CDR2 YYEEEE come from the germline V gene. CDR3 in DNA: TGTGCCAGCAGCTTGGCCGGGGGGCTCCGCGGCTACACCTTC. It codes for CASSLAGGLRGYTF.

This clonotype was seen repeatedly, ten times or more. This CDR3 reads CASSRMGSPEAFF. For the CDR3, the DNA is TGTGCCAGCAGTCGGATGGGGTCCCCTGAAGCTTTCTTT. The V gene is TRBV25-1, the J gene TRBJ1-1, with D hard to call. Trimming shortened V by 5 bases and J by 6 bases, and 13 bases separated the two germline ends. CDR3 length: 13 amino acids. Germline CDR1 MGHDK, CDR2 SYGVNS.

For the CDR3, the DNA is TGTGCCAGCAGTGAAGCTGGACAGGGCTCTGAAGCTTTCTTT. Protein product: CASSEAGQGSEAFF. The chain carries TRBV6-1 and TRBJ1-1; the match to TRBD1 covers 8 bases. This CDR3 region has 14 residues. The trim removed 0 bases at V and 6 bases at J, leaving 3 bases unmatched. Germline CDR1 and CDR2: MNHNS and SASEGT.

The table lists this clonotype with many counts. This rearrangement joins TRBV5-5 to TRBJ1-2; no clear D. The V and J ends lost 0 bases and 4 bases respectively, with 7 bases between them. Germline V gives CDR1 SGHKS, CDR2 YYEKEE (reference sequence). This CDR3 region has 13 residues. The CDR3 bases are TGTGCCAGCAGCTTGGCACGGAGCTATGGCTACACCTTC. It encodes CASSLARSYGYTF.

Concerning this clonotype itself: The CDR3 ends on some other residue instead of the conserved phenylalanine or tryptophan, so this is likely a read error. This chain links TRBV10-1 with TRBJ2-7, with D maybe TRBD2 (5 bases). In germline, CDR1 is WNHNN, CDR2 SYGVQD (reference sequence). The CDR3 contains 13 residues. The germline V and J ends were trimmed by 2 bases and 2 bases, with 7 bases remaining between them. The CDR3 region is CASSEGGAYEQYN. DNA of the CDR3: TGCGCCAGCAGTGAGGGAGGCGCCTACGAGCAGTACAAC.

With regard to this clonotype: One end of the junction is discordant with germline, which a read error may explain. The chain links TRBV29-1 to TRBJ1-5, with TRBD1 as a possible D gene (6 bases). The length of the CDR3 is 15 residues. CDR1 is SQVTM and CDR2 is ANQGSEA in the germline V gene. The CDR3 nucleotides are TGCAGCGTTTTAGTTCATGCAGGGGACAATCAGCCCCAGAATTTT. It yields the protein CSVLVHAGDNQPQNF.

There are many counts of this clonotype. The chain joins TRBV6-2 or TRBV6-3 to TRBJ2-7; 10 bases map to TRBD1. With V trimmed by 5 bases and J by 2 bases, 6 bases remained unmatched. The CDR3 spans 15 residues. The germline CDR1 and CDR2 sequences are MNHEY and SVGEGT. The CDR3 loop is CASSRPGQGPYEQYF. The CDR3 DNA follows: TGTGCCAGCAGTAGGCCGGGACAGGGGCCCTACGAGCAGTACTTC.

This clonotype has a count of ten or more. This sequence joins TRBV12-3 or TRBV12-4 and TRBJ1-2; maybe TRBD1 (5 bases). V lost 7 bases and J 4 bases, leaving 10 bases between the germline ends. This CDR3 is built from 12 residues. The CDR3 protein is CASTRATYGYTF. Here the CDR3 DNA reads TGTGCCAGCACCAGGGCTACCTATGGCTACACCTTC.

This clonotype was found many times. This chain uses TRBV15 with TRBJ2-3, with D perhaps TRBD2 (6 bases). The V end lost 0 bases, the J end lost 3 bases, and 10 bases lay between the germline ends. CDR3 length: 15 residues. Per the germline V gene, CDR1 is LNHNV and CDR2 is YYDKDF (reference sequence). CDR3 coding DNA: TGTGCCACCAGCAGAGATGTAGCGGAGACAGATACGCAGTATTTT. Protein product: CATSRDVAETDTQYF.

The table lists this clonotype with a few counts. The J gene is TRBJ1-6, the V gene TRBV7-3; possibly TRBD1 for D (5 bases). CDR3 length equals 15 residues. Trimming took off 5 bases at V and 7 bases at J, with 15 bases between the two ends. Germline assignment: CDR1 SGHTA and CDR2 FQGTGA. The CDR3 region has the DNA TGTGCCAGCAGCGACATGGGGCTGGAGAATTCACCCCTCCACTTT. Translating gives CASSDMGLENSPLHF.

This clonotype was detected ten times or more. The chain uses TRBV7-3 and TRBJ2-3; D uncertain. Germline loops: CDR1 SGHTA, CDR2 FQGTGA. V gave up 1 base and J gave up 3 bases, with 5 bases separating them. The CDR3 loop spans 13 amino acids. CDR3 protein: CASSLIGTDTQYF. The CDR3, as DNA: TGTGCCAGCAGCTTAATTGGGACAGATACGCAGTATTTT.

The chain uses TRBV15 and TRBJ1-1, with no clear D. The V end was cut by 3 bases, the J end by 6 bases, with 14 bases between. This CDR3 spans 14 amino acids. Germline CDR1 is LNHNV and CDR2 is YYDKDF (reference sequence). The CDR3 here is CATSREERPSEAFF. CDR3 in DNA: TGTGCCACCAGCAGGGAGGAACGGCCTTCTGAAGCTTTCTTT. The complete variable domain, with remaining parts taken from reference TRBV15 and TRBJ1-1, reads DAMVIQNPRYQVTQFGKPVTLSCSQTLNHNVMYWYQQKSSQAPKLLFHYYDKDFNNEADTPDNFQSRRPNTSFCFLDIRSPGLGDTAMYLCATSREERPSEAFFGQGTRLTVV.

This clonotype was counted at least ten times. The CDR3 sequence: CASSGTGQSYEQYF. Written as DNA, the CDR3 is TGCGCCAGCAGTGGAACGGGACAGTCCTACGAGCAGTACTTC. The chain carries TRBV10-2 and TRBJ2-7; 7 nucleotides match TRBD1. Germline assignment: CDR1 WSHSY and CDR2 SAAADI. CDR3 length equals 14 residues. The J segment lost 1 base and the V segment lost 4 bases, leaving 4 bases of the junction unmatched.

This clonotype was counted ten times or more. The chain recombines TRBV7-6 with TRBJ2-7, with TRBD2 matching 8 bases. With 6 bases clipped from V and 1 base from J, the junction kept 11 bases outside the gene matches. CDR1 and CDR2 from the germline V gene are SGHVS and FNYEAQ. This CDR3 spans 16 amino acids. The chain's CDR3 is CASSSTQRGLSYEQYF. CDR3 DNA sequence: TGTGCCAGCAGTTCAACGCAGCGGGGGTTGTCCTACGAGCAGTACTTC.

This clonotype was picked up many times. CDR3: CSANTQMNTEAFF. CDR3 bases: TGCAGTGCTAATACACAGATGAACACTGAAGCTTTCTTT. This sequence joins TRBV20-1 and TRBJ1-1, with D unresolved. V was cut by 4 bases and J by 0 bases, with 9 bases left in between. The CDR3 covers 13 residues. From germline, CDR1 is DFQATT and CDR2 SNEGSKA (reference sequence).

Ten or more counts support this clonotype. The chain combines TRBV20-1 with TRBJ2-1; 9 nucleotides line up with TRBD2. CDR1 and CDR2 (germline): DFQATT, SNEGSKA (reference sequence). This CDR3 spans 16 amino acids. Trimming at V came to 5 bases and at J to 0 bases, leaving 8 bases not matched to a gene. CDR3 in amino acids: CSAGLAGTSSYNEQFF. In DNA form, the CDR3 reads TGCAGTGCTGGGCTAGCGGGGACAAGCTCCTACAATGAGCAGTTCTTC.

This clonotype was recorded at least ten times. Its ends do not fully match the called genes, so a read error is possible. The V call is TRBV29-1, the J call TRBJ1-1; unclear D gene. CDR1 SQVTM and CDR2 ANQGSEA come from the germline V gene. The CDR3 is 11 amino acids. The CDR3 sequence: CSAEMYTEAFF. Here the CDR3 DNA reads TGCAGCGCTGAAATGTACACTGAAGCTTTCTTT.

This clonotype was counted many times. The chain recombines TRBV18 with TRBJ2-3; D call uncertain. The germline V gene encodes CDR1 KGHSH and CDR2 LQKENI. This CDR3 is 12 amino acids long. Trimming removed 0 bases from V and 8 bases from J, with 6 bases in between. Here the CDR3 DNA reads TGTGCCAGCTCACCACCTGTGGGTACGCAGTATTTT. It encodes CASSPPVGTQYF.

This clonotype was counted at least ten times. V is TRBV7-2 and J is TRBJ1-1; TRBD1 agrees at 11 bases. CDR1 and CDR2 (germline): SGHTA, FQGNSA. Losses at the gene ends were 3 bases for V and 4 bases for J; bases not matched to a gene: 4. This CDR3 spans 15 amino acids. CDR3 nucleotides: TGTGCCAGCAGCTTGAGAGGGACAGGGGGCACTGAAGCTTTCTTT. It yields the protein CASSLRGTGGTEAFF.

This clonotype was detected many times. V usage is TRBV3-1 and J usage is TRBJ2-2; D not resolved. V shed 2 bases and J shed 2 bases, with 6 bases lying between them. There are 14 residues in the CDR3. The germline V gene encodes CDR1 LGHDT and CDR2 YNNKEL (reference sequence). CDR3 region: CASSQLTNTGELFF. The DNA for the CDR3 is TGTGCCAGCAGCCAACTTACAAACACCGGGGAGCTGTTTTTT.

At least ten counts were recorded for this clonotype. V and J are TRBV20-1 and TRBJ2-3; 9 bases align to TRBD1. Per the germline V gene, CDR1 is DFQATT and CDR2 is SNEGSKA (reference sequence). J gave up 2 bases and V 3 bases, and 12 bases lay outside the gene matches. The CDR3 runs 17 residues. CDR3 amino acids: CSASGGVGQGLTDTQYF. CDR3 nucleotide sequence: TGCAGTGCTAGTGGGGGAGTCGGACAGGGGCTCACAGATACGCAGTATTTT.

This clonotype has ten or more counts. The CDR3 sequence is CASSQDATYGYTF. CDR3 DNA sequence: TGTGCCAGCAGCCAAGATGCCACCTATGGCTACACCTTC. The chain links TRBV3-1 to TRBJ1-2; D call uncertain. The ends were cut back, 0 bases at V and 4 bases at J, with 6 bases in the middle. This CDR3 is 13 amino acids long. In germline, CDR1 is LGHDT, CDR2 YNNKEL (reference sequence).

The table lists this clonotype with many counts. V and J are TRBV7-2 and TRBJ2-7; 8 nucleotides match TRBD1. Trimming at V came to 4 bases and at J to 6 bases, leaving 8 bases not matched to a gene. CDR3 length: 14 residues. Germline V gene lookup returns CDR1 SGHTA and CDR2 FQGNSA. CDR3 amino acids: CASSSQGARVEQYF. For the CDR3, the DNA is TGTGCCAGCAGCTCGCAGGGGGCGCGGGTCGAGCAGTACTTC.